Below, one T cell receptor beta chain is given with its context. Source study methods: From reference gene primer amplification, estimates of nucleated cell counts were derived. Profiling relied on immunoSEQ multiplex PCR, and the TCRdb table lists in-frame clones only, not all of them. The D gene and trimming were derived from the DNA, and the V and J assignments and clone size from that table. The sample records 240,000 or so clones, approximately 86% being singletons. The V and J ends lost 4 bases and 0 bases respectively, with 10 bases between them. This CDR3 comprises 15 residues. Per germline, CDR1 SGHNT and CDR2 YYREEE (reference sequence). The entry originates in a study of blood T cell repertoires in COVID-19. Study-level information: The study drew acute and convalescent COVID-19 samples from the United States, Italy and Spain. PBMCs, B-cell-depleted T cells, or T cells provided the cDNA or gDNA that made up the material.

The TCR sequence derives from a woman in her seventies with active or convalescent COVID-19. The chain couples TRBV5-4 to TRBJ1-4; tentative D call: TRBD1 (6 bases). The sequencing input was peripheral blood. The CDR3 DNA sequence: TGTGCCAGCAGCGTCCAGGGGCCAACTAATGAAAAACTGTTTTTT. It is translated as CASSVQGPTNEKLFF.